These 23 T cell receptor beta chains originate from one sample sequenced in a study of PD-1 blockade in classical Hodgkin lymphoma. Described time point: cycle 4 day 1 (C4D1), after around six weeks of nivolumab. Every patient was affected by relapse after autologous stem cell transplantation, while exposure to brentuximab vedotin was not uniform. The method was immunoSEQ multiplex PCR; TCRdb's version includes in-frame clones alone and lacks a portion of them. This repertoire shows roughly 50,000 clones, about 89% found once; its top ten account for approximately 6.5%. The sequencing used peripheral blood mononuclear cells (PBMCs), collected before the fourth cycle of nivolumab. Every receptor here comes from a human donor with classical Hodgkin lymphoma.

This clone occurred a few times. The J gene is TRBJ1-2, the V gene TRBV7-9, with D unresolved. The CDR3 has 13 amino acids. Trimming removed 3 bases from V and 6 bases from J, with 11 bases in between. Looked up from germline, CDR1 is SEHNR and CDR2 is FQNEAQ (reference sequence). For the CDR3, the DNA is TGTGCCAGCAGCTTGGAGGGATTCGATGGCTACACCTTC. Amino acids: CASSLEGFDGYTF.

This rearrangement joins TRBV7-9 to TRBJ1-2; no firm D call. Germline-derived CDR1 and CDR2 are SEHNR and FQNEAQ (reference sequence). The CDR3 sequence is 15 residues long. The V gene lost 4 bases and the J gene lost 1 base, with 13 bases spanning the gap. Here the CDR3 reads CASSSLDGFNYGYTF. The CDR3 coding sequence is TGTGCCAGCAGCTCCCTGGATGGATTTAACTATGGCTACACCTTC.

The rearrangement joins TRBV6-5 to TRBJ2-2; 10 bases align to TRBD1. Germline V gives CDR1 MNHEY, CDR2 SVGAGI. The trim removed 8 bases at V and 5 bases at J, leaving 5 bases unmatched. The CDR3 totals 14 residues. DNA of the CDR3: TGTGCCAGCGCGCGGACAGGGGGAACCGGGGAGCTGTTTTTT. Protein sequence: CASARTGGTGELFF.

The chain links TRBV6-6 to TRBJ2-3, with TRBD2 matching over 7 bases. This CDR3 has 14 amino acids. CDR1 and CDR2 (germline): MNHNY, SVGAGI (reference sequence). The J segment lost 0 bases and the V segment lost 5 bases, leaving 2 bases of the junction unmatched. The CDR3 protein is CASSAGDSTDTQYF. The CDR3 DNA reads TGTGCCAGCAGTGCGGGGGACAGCACAGATACGCAGTATTTT.

V is TRBV9 and J is TRBJ2-4; a weak D match, TRBD2 (7 bases). The CDR3 has 14 residues. Germline CDR1 SGDLS, CDR2 YYNGEE. V was trimmed by 0 bases and J by 7 bases, leaving 11 bases between them. The DNA of the CDR3 is TGTGCCAGCAGCGTAGTCGCGGGGGCGAACATTCAGTACTTC. It translates to CASSVVAGANIQYF.

The chain uses TRBV2 and TRBJ1-2; 8 bases are shared with TRBD1. The V segment lost 7 bases and the J segment 2 bases; nucleotides outside the gene matches: 6. This CDR3 contains 14 residues. CDR1 SNHLY and CDR2 FYNNEI come from the germline V gene. The CDR3 coding sequence is TGTGCCAGCATCAGGGGGCATGGCAACTATGGCTACACCTTC. This sequence encodes CASIRGHGNYGYTF.

The chain joins TRBV28 to TRBJ2-7; perhaps TRBD2 as D (6 bases). The germline gives CDR1 MDHEN, CDR2 SYDVKM. The CDR3 extends over 18 amino acids. V lost 5 bases and J 0 bases, leaving 23 bases between the germline ends. The CDR3 region is CASSPSKGLYKGSYEQYF. The CDR3 coding sequence is TGTGCCAGCAGTCCGTCGAAAGGACTATACAAAGGCTCCTACGAGCAGTACTTC.

V and J are TRBV5-1 and TRBJ2-1; D not resolved. The CDR3 runs to 14 residues. Trimming took 4 bases from V and 9 from J, leaving 17 bases between them. CDR1 is SGHRS and CDR2 is YFSETQ in the germline V gene. CDR3 sequence reads: CASSALSSWGEQFF. The CDR3 DNA reads as TGCGCCAGCAGCGCCCTTTCGAGCTGGGGTGAGCAGTTCTTC.

This clone was observed once. The chain couples TRBV28 to TRBJ2-2, with 8 positions matching TRBD1. This CDR3 region has 15 residues. Germline V gene sequence: CDR1 MDHEN, CDR2 SYDVKM. Trimming at V came to 6 bases and at J to 7 bases, leaving 10 bases not matched to a gene. In nucleotides, the CDR3 is TGTGCCAGCAGACAGAGAGCAGGGGGCGGCGGGGAGCTGTTTTTT. This encodes CASRQRAGGGGELFF.

The J gene is TRBJ1-1, the V gene TRBV27; D unclear. The CDR3 sequence is 14 residues long. The germline CDR1 and CDR2 sequences are MNHEY and SMNVEV (reference sequence). Trimming took 3 bases from V and 1 from J, leaving 9 bases between them. CDR3 coding DNA: TGTGCCAGCAGTTTTCGGACGGGGAACACTGAAGCTTTCTTT. It yields the protein CASSFRTGNTEAFF.

This chain joins TRBV19 and TRBJ1-5; TRBD1 is a possible D gene (5 bases). Deletions cut 7 bases from V and 1 base from J, with 11 bases between. Germline CDR1 LNHDA, CDR2 SQIVND (reference sequence). The CDR3 spans 14 residues. The CDR3 nucleotides read TGTGCCAGTACCCCCAGACAGAGCAATCAGCCCCAGCATTTT. Translated, it gives CASTPRQSNQPQHF.

The chain uses TRBV7-9 and TRBJ1-1, with D possibly TRBD1 on 6 matching bases. With 0 bases removed from V and 4 bases from J, the gap between germline ends came to 12 bases. This CDR3 region has 15 residues. Germline loops: CDR1 SEHNR, CDR2 FQNEAQ (reference sequence). The CDR3 region is CASSLAQGWTTEAFF. The CDR3 DNA reads as TGTGCCAGCAGCTTAGCACAGGGATGGACCACTGAAGCTTTCTTT.

This clone was picked up one time. The chain couples TRBV19 to TRBJ2-7; tentatively, D is TRBD1 or TRBD2 (5 bases each). Germline CDR1 is LNHDA and CDR2 is SQIVND (reference sequence). The CDR3 is made up of 15 amino acids. The ends were cut back, 5 bases at V and 2 bases at J, with 16 bases in the middle. Written as DNA, the CDR3 is TGTGCCAGTAGTGCACCGGGGCTGAACCCCTACGAGCAGTACTTC. It encodes CASSAPGLNPYEQYF.

The chain couples TRBV6-8 to TRBJ1-5; D is unresolved. Germline CDR1 is MNHGY and CDR2 is SAAAGT. The CDR3 length is 14 residues. Trimming left V 7 bases short and J 0 bases short, with 10 bases between. The CDR3 loop reads CASTPRASNQPQHF. The CDR3 DNA sequence: TGTGCCAGCACCCCAAGGGCTAGCAATCAGCCCCAGCATTTT.

The V and J genes are TRBV7-8 and TRBJ1-5, with D unclear. Trimming removed 1 base at V and 7 bases at J, with 8 bases between. Germline CDR1 is SGHVS and CDR2 is FQNEAQ. This CDR3 is built from 13 residues. In DNA, the CDR3 is TGTGCCAGCAGCTTAGAACCGGGGCAGCCCCAGCATTTT. It yields the protein CASSLEPGQPQHF.

The chain links TRBV19 to TRBJ2-5; 9 bases are shared with TRBD2. Looked up from germline, CDR1 is LNHDA and CDR2 is SQIVND (reference sequence). This CDR3 region has 15 residues. Trimming took 1 base from V and 4 from J; bases not matched to a gene: 4. The CDR3 DNA sequence: TGTGCCAGTAGTATAGTAGCGGGAGTAGGAGAGACCCAGTACTTC. It is translated as CASSIVAGVGETQYF.

This chain uses TRBV5-1 with TRBJ2-1, with a weak D call TRBD1 (6 bases). V shed 4 bases and J shed 5 bases, with 19 bases lying between them. The CDR3 is made up of 16 amino acids. Germline lookup yields CDR1 SGHRS and CDR2 YFSETQ. The DNA for the CDR3 is TGCGCCAGCAGCCTAAGACTGGGACAAGGGGACAATGAGCAGTTCTTC. Translating gives CASSLRLGQGDNEQFF.

The chain employs TRBV27 and TRBJ2-1; 7 bases match TRBD2. Germline CDR1 is MNHEY and CDR2 is SMNVEV (reference sequence). The CDR3 loop spans 16 amino acids. Trimming removed 2 bases from V and 5 bases from J; junction bases left unmatched: 9. For the CDR3, the DNA is TGTGCCAGCAGTTTACCGCTGGGGGGGGGAAACAATGAGCAGTTCTTC. Amino acid sequence: CASSLPLGGGNNEQFF.

V and J are TRBV6-1 and TRBJ2-3; possible D gene TRBD1, 6 bases. CDR1 is MNHNS and CDR2 is SASEGT in the germline V gene. The CDR3 sequence is 15 residues long. Between the trimmed V and J ends, which lost 6 bases and 3 bases, there was a span of 16 bases. The CDR3: CASSPGTQGTDTQYF. In nucleotides, the CDR3 is TGTGCCAGCAGCCCCGGGACCCAGGGGACAGATACGCAGTATTTT.

CDR3 sequence: CASSRLAWNEQFF. The CDR3 DNA sequence: TGTGCCAGCAGTCGCCTAGCGTGGAATGAGCAGTTCTTC. The chain links TRBV28 to TRBJ2-1; weak D call: TRBD2 (6 bases). Germline CDR1 and CDR2: MDHEN and SYDVKM. V was cut by 5 bases and J by 7 bases, with 12 bases left in between. CDR3 length equals 13 residues.

The chain recombines TRBV5-1 with TRBJ2-2, with D unresolved. Trimming pared 5 bases from V and 0 bases from J, leaving 11 bases between. The CDR3 spans 15 residues. Germline lookup yields CDR1 SGHRS and CDR2 YFSETQ. CDR3 nucleotides: TGCGCCAGCAGTCTGGTGCGTACGAACACCGGGGAGCTGTTTTTT. Translating it yields CASSLVRTNTGELFF.

The chain has TRBV28 and TRBJ2-7, with 7 bases that match TRBD2. V trimming: 5 bases; J trimming: 6 bases; junction bases outside the gene matches: 7. The germline V gene has CDR1 MDHEN and CDR2 SYDVKM. CDR3 length equals 13 residues. CDR3 loop: CASSPGTKAEQYF. In DNA, the CDR3 is TGTGCCAGCAGTCCGGGGACTAAGGCCGAGCAGTACTTC.

This clone was counted a single time. V usage is TRBV4-1 and J usage is TRBJ2-7, with 9 nucleotides matching TRBD2. This CDR3 comprises 16 residues. J gave up 3 bases and V 0 bases, and 6 bases lay outside the gene matches. CDR1 is MGHRA, CDR2 YSYEKL, per germline. DNA for the CDR3: TGCGCCAGCAGCCAAGAGTCCGCTAGCGGGGTCTACGAGCAGTACTTC. Translated: CASSQESASGVYEQYF.